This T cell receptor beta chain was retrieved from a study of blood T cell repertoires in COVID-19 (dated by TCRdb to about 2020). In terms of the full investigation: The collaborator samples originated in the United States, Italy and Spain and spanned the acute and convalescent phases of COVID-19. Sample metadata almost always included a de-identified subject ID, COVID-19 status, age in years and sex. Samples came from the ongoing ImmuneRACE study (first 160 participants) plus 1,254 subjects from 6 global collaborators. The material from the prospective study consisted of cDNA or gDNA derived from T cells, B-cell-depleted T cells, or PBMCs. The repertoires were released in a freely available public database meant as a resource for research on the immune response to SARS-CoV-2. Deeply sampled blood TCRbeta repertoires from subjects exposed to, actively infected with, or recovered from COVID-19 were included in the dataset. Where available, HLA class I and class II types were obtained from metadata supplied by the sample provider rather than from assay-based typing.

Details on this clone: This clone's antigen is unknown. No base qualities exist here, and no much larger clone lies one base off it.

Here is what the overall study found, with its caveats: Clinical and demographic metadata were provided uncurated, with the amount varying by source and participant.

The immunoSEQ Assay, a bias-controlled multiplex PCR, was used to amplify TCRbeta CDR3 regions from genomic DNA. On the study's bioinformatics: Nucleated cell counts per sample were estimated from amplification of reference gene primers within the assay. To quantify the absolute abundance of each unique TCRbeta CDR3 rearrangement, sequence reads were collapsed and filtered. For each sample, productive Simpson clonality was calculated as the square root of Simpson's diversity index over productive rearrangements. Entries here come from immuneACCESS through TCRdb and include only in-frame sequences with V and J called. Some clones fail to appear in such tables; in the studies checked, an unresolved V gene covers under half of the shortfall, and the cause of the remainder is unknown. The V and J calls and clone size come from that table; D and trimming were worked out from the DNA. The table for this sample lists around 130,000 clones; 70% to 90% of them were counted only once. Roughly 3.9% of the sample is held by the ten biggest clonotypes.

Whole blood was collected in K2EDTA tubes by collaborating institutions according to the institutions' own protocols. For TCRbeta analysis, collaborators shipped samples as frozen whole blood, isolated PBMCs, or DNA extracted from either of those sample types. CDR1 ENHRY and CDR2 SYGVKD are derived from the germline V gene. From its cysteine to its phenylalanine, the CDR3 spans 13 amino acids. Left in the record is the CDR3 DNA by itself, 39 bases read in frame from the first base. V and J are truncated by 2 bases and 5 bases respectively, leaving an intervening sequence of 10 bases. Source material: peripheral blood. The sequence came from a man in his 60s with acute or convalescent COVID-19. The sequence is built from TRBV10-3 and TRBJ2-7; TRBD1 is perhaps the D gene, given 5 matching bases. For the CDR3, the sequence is CAISEVQDDEQYF. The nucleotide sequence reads TGTGCCATCAGTGAGGTACAGGATGACGAGCAGTACTTC.